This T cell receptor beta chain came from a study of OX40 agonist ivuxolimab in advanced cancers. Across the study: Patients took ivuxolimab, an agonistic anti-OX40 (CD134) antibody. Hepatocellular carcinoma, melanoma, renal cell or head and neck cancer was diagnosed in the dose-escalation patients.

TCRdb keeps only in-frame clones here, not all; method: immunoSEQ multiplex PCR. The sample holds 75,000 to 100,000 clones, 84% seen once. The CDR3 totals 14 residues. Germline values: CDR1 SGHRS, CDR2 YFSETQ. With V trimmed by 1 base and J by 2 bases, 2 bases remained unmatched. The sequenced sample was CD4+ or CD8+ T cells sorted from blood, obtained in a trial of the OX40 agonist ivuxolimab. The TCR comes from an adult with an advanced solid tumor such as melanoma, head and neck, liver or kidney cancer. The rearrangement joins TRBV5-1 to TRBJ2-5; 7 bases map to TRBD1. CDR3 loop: CASSLTGDQETQYF. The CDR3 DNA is TGCGCCAGCAGCTTGACAGGGGATCAAGAGACCCAGTACTTC.